This passage covers 6 T cell receptor beta chains from one sample sequenced in a study of blood T cell repertoires in COVID-19. Profiled with immunoSEQ multiplex PCR; TCRdb holds only in-frame clones, not every one. The repertoire includes approximately 140,000 clones, 70% to 90% of them detected once, and around 8.5% sits in the top ten. The sequencing input was peripheral blood. These receptor sequences come from a woman aged 60-70 years with acute or convalescent COVID-19.

The rearrangement uses TRBV2 and TRBJ2-3; 8 nucleotides line up with TRBD2. V shed 8 bases and J 0 bases; nucleotides not matched to a gene: 4. Looked up from germline, CDR1 is SNHLY and CDR2 is FYNNEI. The CDR3 runs to 14 residues. CDR3 coding DNA: TGTGCCAGCGGTAGCGGGGTTAGCACAGATACGCAGTATTTT. Protein: CASGSGVSTDTQYF.

This chain uses TRBV7-3 with TRBJ2-3, with D perhaps matching TRBD1 (5 bases). The V end was cut by 4 bases, the J end by 1 base, with 18 bases between. The CDR3 runs to 17 residues. Per germline, CDR1 SGHTA and CDR2 FQGTGA. CDR3 region: CASSSRIGASGTDTQYF. CDR3 sequence (DNA): TGTGCCAGCAGCTCTAGGATTGGGGCGTCCGGCACAGATACGCAGTATTTT. The complete variable domain, with remaining parts taken from reference TRBV7-3 and TRBJ2-3, reads GAGVSQTPSNKVTEKGKYVELRCDPISGHTALYWYRQSLGQGPEFLIYFQGTGAADDSGLPNDRFFAVRPEGSVSTLKIQRTERGDSAVYLCASSSRIGASGTDTQYFGPGTRLTVL.

This clone came up a few times. The gene calls are TRBV3-1 (or the pseudogene TRBV3-2) and TRBJ2-3, with D unresolved. With 1 base removed from V and 1 base from J, the gap between germline ends came to 6 bases. The CDR3 totals 14 residues. Germline lookup yields CDR1 LGHDT and CDR2 YNNKEL (reference sequence). The CDR3 loop reads CASSQGTGTDTQYF. The CDR3 DNA is TGTGCCAGCAGCCAAGGAACTGGCACAGATACGCAGTATTTT.

This clone was recorded only once. The gene calls are TRBV28 and TRBJ1-4, with 9 bases matching TRBD1. Germline assignment: CDR1 MDHEN and CDR2 SYDVKM. This CDR3 has 16 residues. With V trimmed by 5 bases and J by 0 bases, 4 bases remained unmatched. The CDR3 nucleotides read TGTGCCAGCAGTAAAGGACAGGGGACAACTAATGAAAAACTGTTTTTT. Translating it yields CASSKGQGTTNEKLFF.

The chain links TRBV15 to TRBJ1-5; no definite D call. Trimming left V 3 bases short and J 0 bases short, with 9 bases between. This CDR3 region has 15 residues. Germline loops: CDR1 LNHNV, CDR2 YYDKDF (reference sequence). The CDR3 DNA reads TGTGCCACCAGCAGTGGACTGTATAGCAATCAGCCCCAGCATTTT. Translated, it gives CATSSGLYSNQPQHF.

The chain carries TRBV3-1 (or the pseudogene TRBV3-2) and TRBJ2-5, with TRBD1 matching 7 bases. The germline gives CDR1 LGHDT, CDR2 YNNKEL (reference sequence). The CDR3 is 15 residues long. Trimming at V came to 1 base and at J to 5 bases, leaving 7 bases not matched to a gene. The CDR3 nucleotides read TGTGCCAGCAGCCAAGCCAGGACAGGTGGGGAGACCCAGTACTTC. Residues: CASSQARTGGETQYF.